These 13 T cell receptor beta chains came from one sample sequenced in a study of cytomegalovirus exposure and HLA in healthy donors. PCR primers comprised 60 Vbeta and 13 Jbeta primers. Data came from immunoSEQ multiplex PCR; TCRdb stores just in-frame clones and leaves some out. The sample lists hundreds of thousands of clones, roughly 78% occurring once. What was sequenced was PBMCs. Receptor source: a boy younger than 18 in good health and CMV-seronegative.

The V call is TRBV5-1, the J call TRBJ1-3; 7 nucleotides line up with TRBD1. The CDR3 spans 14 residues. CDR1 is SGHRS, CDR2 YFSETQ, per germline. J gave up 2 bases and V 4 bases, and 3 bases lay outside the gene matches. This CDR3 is CASSQGTAGNTIYF. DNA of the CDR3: TGCGCCAGCAGCCAGGGGACAGCTGGAAACACCATATATTTT. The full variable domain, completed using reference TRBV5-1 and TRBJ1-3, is KAGVTQTPRYLIKTRGQQVTLSCSPISGHRSVSWYQQTPGQGLQFLFEYFSETQRNKGNFPGRFSGRQFSNSRSEMNVSTLELGDSALYLCASSQGTAGNTIYFGEGSWLTVV.

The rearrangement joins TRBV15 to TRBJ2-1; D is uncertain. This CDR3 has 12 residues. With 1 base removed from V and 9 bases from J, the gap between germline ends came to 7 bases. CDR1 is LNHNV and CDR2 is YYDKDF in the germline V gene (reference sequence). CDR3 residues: CATSRGGLEQFF. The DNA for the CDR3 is TGTGCCACCAGCAGAGGCGGTCTTGAGCAGTTCTTC.

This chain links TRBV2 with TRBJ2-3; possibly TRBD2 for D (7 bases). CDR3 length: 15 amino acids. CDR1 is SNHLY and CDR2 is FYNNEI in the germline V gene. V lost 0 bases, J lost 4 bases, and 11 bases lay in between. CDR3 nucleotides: TGTGCCAGCAGTGAAGCGGGGGGGGCGGCAGATACGCAGTATTTT. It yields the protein CASSEAGGAADTQYF.

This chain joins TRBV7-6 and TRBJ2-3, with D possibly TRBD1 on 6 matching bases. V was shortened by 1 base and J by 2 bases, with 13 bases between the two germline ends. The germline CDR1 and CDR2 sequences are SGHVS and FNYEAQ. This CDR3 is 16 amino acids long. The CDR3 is CASSLGGLPDTDTQYF. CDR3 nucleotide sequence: TGTGCCAGCAGCTTAGGGGGGCTTCCGGACACAGATACGCAGTATTTT. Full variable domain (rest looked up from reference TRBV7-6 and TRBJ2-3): GAGVSQSPRYKVTKRGQDVALRCDPISGHVSLYWYRQALGQGPEFLTYFNYEAQQDKSGLPNDRFSAERPEGSISTLTIQRTEQRDSAMYRCASSLGGLPDTDTQYFGPGTRLTVL.

The CDR3 reads CASSLGSSGDYEQYF. The CDR3 bases are TGCGCCAGCAGCTTGGGTTCTTCAGGGGACTACGAGCAGTACTTC. The J gene is TRBJ2-7, the V gene TRBV5-1; tentatively, D is TRBD1 (6 bases). The CDR3 runs 15 residues. V lost 0 bases, J lost 3 bases, and 13 bases lay in between. Germline CDR1 and CDR2: SGHRS and YFSETQ.

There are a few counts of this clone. CDR3: CAWSRRRLNYGYTF. The DNA of the CDR3 is TGTGCCTGGAGCCGTAGGCGGCTGAACTATGGCTACACCTTC. The chain links TRBV30 to TRBJ1-2; no reliable D call. Germline CDR1 and CDR2: GTSNPN and SVGIG (reference sequence). V lost 3 bases and J 2 bases, leaving 13 bases between the germline ends. The CDR3 has 14 amino acids.

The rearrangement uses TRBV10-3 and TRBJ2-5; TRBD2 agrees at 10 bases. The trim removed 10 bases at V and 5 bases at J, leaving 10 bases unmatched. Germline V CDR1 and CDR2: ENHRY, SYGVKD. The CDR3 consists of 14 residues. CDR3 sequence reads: CATQREGRGETQYF. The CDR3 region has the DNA TGTGCCACCCAGCGGGAGGGACGAGGGGAGACCCAGTACTTC.

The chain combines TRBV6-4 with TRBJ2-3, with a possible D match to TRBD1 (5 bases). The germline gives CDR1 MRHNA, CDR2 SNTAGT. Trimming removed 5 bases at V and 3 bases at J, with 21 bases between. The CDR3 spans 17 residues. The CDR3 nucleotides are TGTGCCAGCAGTCCCACCCGGACAATCCTTGGAACAGATACGCAGTATTTT. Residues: CASSPTRTILGTDTQYF.

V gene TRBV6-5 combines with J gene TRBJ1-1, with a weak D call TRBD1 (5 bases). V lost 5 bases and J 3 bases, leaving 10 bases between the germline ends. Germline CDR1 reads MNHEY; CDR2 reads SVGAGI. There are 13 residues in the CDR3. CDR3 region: CASSERGYTEAFF. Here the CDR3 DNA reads TGTGCCAGCAGTGAGCGGGGGTACACTGAAGCTTTCTTT.

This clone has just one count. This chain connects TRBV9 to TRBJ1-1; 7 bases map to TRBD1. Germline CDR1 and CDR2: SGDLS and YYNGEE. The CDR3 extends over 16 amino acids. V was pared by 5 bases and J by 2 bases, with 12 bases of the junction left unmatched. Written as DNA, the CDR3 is TGTGCCAGCAGAAGACAGGGAGGTATGGGTAACACTGAAGCTTTCTTT. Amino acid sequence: CASRRQGGMGNTEAFF.

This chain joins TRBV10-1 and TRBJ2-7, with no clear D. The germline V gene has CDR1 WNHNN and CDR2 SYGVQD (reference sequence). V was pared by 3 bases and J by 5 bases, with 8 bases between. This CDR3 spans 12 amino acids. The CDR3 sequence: CASSDPRDEQYF. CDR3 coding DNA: TGCGCCAGCAGTGACCCACGGGACGAGCAGTACTTC.

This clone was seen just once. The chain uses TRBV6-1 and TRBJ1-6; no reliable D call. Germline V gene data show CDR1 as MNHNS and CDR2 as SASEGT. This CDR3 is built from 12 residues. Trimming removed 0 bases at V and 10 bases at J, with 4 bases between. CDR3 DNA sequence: TGTGCCAGCAGTGAAGCGGAGTCACCCCTCCACTTT. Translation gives CASSEAESPLHF.

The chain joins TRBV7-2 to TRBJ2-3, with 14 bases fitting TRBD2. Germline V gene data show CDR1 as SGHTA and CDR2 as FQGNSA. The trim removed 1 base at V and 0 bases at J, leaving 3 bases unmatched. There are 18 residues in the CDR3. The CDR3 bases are TGTGCCAGCAGCTTAGGACTAGCGGGAGGGCCAAGCACAGATACGCAGTATTTT. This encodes CASSLGLAGGPSTDTQYF.